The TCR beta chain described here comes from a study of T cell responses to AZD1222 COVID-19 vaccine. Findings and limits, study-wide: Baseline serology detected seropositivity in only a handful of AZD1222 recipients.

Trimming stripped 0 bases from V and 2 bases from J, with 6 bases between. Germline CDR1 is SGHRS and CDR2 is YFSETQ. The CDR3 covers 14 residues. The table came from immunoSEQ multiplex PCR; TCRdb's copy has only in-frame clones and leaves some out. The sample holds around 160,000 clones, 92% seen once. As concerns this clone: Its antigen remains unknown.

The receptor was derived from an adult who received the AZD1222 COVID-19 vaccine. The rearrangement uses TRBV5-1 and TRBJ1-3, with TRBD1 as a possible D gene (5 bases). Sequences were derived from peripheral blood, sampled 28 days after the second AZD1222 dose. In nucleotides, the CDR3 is TGCGCCAGCAGCTTGGGGACACCTGGAAACACCATATATTTT. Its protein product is CASSLGTPGNTIYF.